The following is a T cell receptor (beta chain) sequence with its context. Sequencing was performed with immunoSEQ multiplex PCR; in TCRdb, only in-frame clones are kept and a portion is missing. The data show some 140,000 clones, just under 95% seen once. J lost 4 bases, V lost 4 bases, and 6 bases had no gene match. The germline V gene has CDR1 SGHNT and CDR2 YENEEA. There are 15 residues in the CDR3. The data originate from a study of control samples from healthy donors and cancer patients. The receptor comes from a man younger than 45 in good health. This chain joins TRBV11-3 and TRBJ1-1, with 10 bases identical to TRBD1. What was sequenced was blood. The CDR3 sequence: CASSYGQGVITEAFF. In DNA, the CDR3 is TGTGCCAGCAGCTACGGACAGGGGGTCATCACTGAAGCTTTCTTT. Full variable domain (rest looked up from reference TRBV11-3 and TRBJ1-1): EAGVVQSPRYKIIEKKQPVAFWCNPISGHNTLYWYLQNLGQGPELLIRYENEEAVDDSQLPKDRFSAERLKGVDSTLKIQPAELGDSAVYLCASSYGQGVITEAFFGQGTRLTVV.